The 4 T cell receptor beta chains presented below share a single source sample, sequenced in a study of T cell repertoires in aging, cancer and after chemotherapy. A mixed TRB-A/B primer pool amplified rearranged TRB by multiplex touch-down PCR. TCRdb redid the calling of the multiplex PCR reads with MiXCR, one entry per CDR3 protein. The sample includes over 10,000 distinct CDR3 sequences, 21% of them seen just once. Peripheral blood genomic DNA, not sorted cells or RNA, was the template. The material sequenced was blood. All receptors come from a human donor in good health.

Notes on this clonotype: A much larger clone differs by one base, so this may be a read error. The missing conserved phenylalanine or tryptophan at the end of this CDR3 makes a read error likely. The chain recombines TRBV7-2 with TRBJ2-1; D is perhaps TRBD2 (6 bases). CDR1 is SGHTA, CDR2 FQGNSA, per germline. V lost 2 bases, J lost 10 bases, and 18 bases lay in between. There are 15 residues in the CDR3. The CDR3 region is CASSLSGVPELEQFL. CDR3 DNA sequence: TGTGCCAGCAGCTTATCGGGAGTTCCGGAGCTCGAGCAGTTCTTA.

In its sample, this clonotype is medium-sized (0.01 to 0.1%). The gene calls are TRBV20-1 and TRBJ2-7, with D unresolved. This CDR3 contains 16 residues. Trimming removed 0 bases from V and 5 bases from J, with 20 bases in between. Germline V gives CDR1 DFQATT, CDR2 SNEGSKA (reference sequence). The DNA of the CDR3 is TGCAGTGCTAGAGATCCCCTTGACGCCAGAGTAGACGAGCAGTACTTC. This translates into CSARDPLDARVDEQYF.

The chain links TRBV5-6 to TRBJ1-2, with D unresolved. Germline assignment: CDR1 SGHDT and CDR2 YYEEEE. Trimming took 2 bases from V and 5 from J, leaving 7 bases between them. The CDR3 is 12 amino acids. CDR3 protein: CASSLTGYGYTF. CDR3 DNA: TGTGCCAGCAGCTTAACGGGGTATGGCTACACCTTC.

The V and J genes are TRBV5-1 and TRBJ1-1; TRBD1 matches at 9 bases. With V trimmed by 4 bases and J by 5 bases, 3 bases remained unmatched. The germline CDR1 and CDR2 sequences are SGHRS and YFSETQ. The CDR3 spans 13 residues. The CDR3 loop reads CASSATGGTEAFF. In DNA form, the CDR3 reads TGCGCCAGCAGCGCGACAGGGGGAACTGAAGCTTTCTTT.